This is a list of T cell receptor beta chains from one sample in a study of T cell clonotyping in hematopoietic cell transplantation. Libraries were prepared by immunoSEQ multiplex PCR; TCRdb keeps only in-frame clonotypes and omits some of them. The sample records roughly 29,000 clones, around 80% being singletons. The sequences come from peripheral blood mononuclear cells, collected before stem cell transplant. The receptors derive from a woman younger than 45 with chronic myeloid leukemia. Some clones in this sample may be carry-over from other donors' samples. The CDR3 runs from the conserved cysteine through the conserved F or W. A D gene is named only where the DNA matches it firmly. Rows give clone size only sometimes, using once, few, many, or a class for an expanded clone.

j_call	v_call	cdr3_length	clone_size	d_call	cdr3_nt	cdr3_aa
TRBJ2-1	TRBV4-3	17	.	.	TGCGCCAGCAGCCAAGAATTGGAGGGGGACGGAATATATGAGCAGTTCTTC	CASSQELEGDGIYEQFF
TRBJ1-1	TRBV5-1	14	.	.	TGCGCCAGCAGCTTGTGGGGTGACAACACTGAAGCTTTCTTT	CASSLWGDNTEAFF
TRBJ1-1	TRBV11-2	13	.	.	TGTGCCAGCAGCTTAGCGGTGAACACTGAAGCTTTCTTT	CASSLAVNTEAFF
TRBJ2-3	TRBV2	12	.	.	TGTGCCAGAGGGACATATCTAGATACGCAGTATTTT	CARGTYLDTQYF
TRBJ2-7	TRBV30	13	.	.	TGTGCCTGGAGTTCCACCCCCTCCTACGAGCAGTACTTC	CAWSSTPSYEQYF
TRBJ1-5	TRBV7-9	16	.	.	TGTGCCAGCAGCTTAGTCGATGGGAGACACAATCAGCCCCAGCATTTT	CASSLVDGRHNQPQHF
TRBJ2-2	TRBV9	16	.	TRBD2	TGTGCCAGCAGCGCAAGAGCGGGGGATAACACCGGGGAGCTGTTTTTT	CASSARAGDNTGELFF
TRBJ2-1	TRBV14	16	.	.	TGTGCCAGCAGCCCCGCCGGCGTTGGCCCTTACAATGAGCAGTTCTTC	CASSPAGVGPYNEQFF
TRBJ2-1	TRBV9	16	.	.	TGTGCCAGCAGCGTAGAAGGGAGGGGGTCCTACAATGAGCAGTTCTTC	CASSVEGRGSYNEQFF
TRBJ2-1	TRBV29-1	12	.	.	TGCAGCGGGGGGCGCTCCTACAATGAGCAGTTCTTC	CSGGRSYNEQFF
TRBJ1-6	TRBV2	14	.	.	TGTGCCAGCAGCCAGAGCTCCTATAATTCACCCCTCCACTTT	CASSQSSYNSPLHF
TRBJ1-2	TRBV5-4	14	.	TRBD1	TGTGCCAGCAGCTCCACCTGGACAGGGAAAGACTACACCTTC	CASSSTWTGKDYTF
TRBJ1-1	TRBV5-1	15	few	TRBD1	TGCGCCAGCAGAGGAACCGGGACAGGGGGCGCAGAAGCTTTCTTT	CASRGTGTGGAEAFF
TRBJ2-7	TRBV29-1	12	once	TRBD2	TGCAGCGTAAGGACTAGCGTTTACGAGCAGTACTTC	CSVRTSVYEQYF
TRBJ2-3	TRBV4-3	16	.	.	TGCGCCAGCAGCCAAGTCTTCGGGATTTACACAGATACGCAGTATTTT	CASSQVFGIYTDTQYF
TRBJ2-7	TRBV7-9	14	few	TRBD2	TGTGCCAGCAGCCCGGGACTAGCGGGGGTAAGGCAGTACTTC	CASSPGLAGVRQYF
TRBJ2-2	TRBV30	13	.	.	TGTGCCTGGAGTGTACCCTGGATCCGGGAGCTGTTTTTT	CAWSVPWIRELFF